These 2 T cell receptor beta chains share one sample of origin, sequenced in a study of shared clonotypes between healthy human individuals. Using immunoSEQ multiplex PCR, the repertoire was profiled, and TCRdb retains in-frame clones only, with some absent. The sample carries millions of clones, approximately 93% recorded once. Specimen: naive CD4+ T cells from PBMCs. Documented subset: CD45RA+ positively selected. The receptors derive from a young man in good health. Some clones in this sample may be carry-over from other donors' samples.

The chain has TRBV15 and TRBJ2-3; 12 bases align to TRBD2. Losses at the gene ends were 2 bases for V and 3 bases for J; bases not matched to a gene: 3. Germline CDR1 and CDR2: LNHNV and YYDKDF (reference sequence). This CDR3 spans 16 amino acids. Here the CDR3 DNA reads TGTGCCACCAGCAGACATCTAGCGGGAGGGACAGATACGCAGTATTTT. This sequence encodes CATSRHLAGGTDTQYF.

The J gene is TRBJ2-3, the V gene TRBV5-4, with 7 bases identical to TRBD2. Germline lookup yields CDR1 SGHNT and CDR2 YYREEE (reference sequence). The CDR3 totals 16 residues. Trimming cost V 4 bases and J 0 bases; bases outside gene matches: 8. The CDR3 DNA is TGTGCCAGCAGCAGAAACGGGAGGTCTAGCACAGATACGCAGTATTTT. It is translated as CASSRNGRSSTDTQYF.